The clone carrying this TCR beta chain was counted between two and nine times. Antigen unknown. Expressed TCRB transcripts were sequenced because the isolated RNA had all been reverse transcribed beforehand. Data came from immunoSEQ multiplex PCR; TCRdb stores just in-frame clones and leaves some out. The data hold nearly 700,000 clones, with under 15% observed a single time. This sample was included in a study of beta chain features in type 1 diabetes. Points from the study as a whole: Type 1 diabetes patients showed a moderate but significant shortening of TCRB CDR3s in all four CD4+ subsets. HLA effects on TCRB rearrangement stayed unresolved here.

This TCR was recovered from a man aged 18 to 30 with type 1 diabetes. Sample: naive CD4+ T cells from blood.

CDR3 loop: CASSLYLDTEAFF. CDR3 in DNA: TGTGCCAGCAGTTTATACCTAGACACTGAAGCTTTCTTT. This sequence joins TRBV28 and TRBJ1-1; D remains unclear. CDR3 length: 13 amino acids. The germline CDR1 and CDR2 sequences are MDHEN and SYDVKM. The ends were cut back, 1 base at V and 3 bases at J, with 6 bases in the middle.